This TCR beta chain was found in a study of blood T cells in healthy people across ages. The overall study: Template-switching capture recovered about one barcoded beta molecule per two T cells.

This clonotype has just a few counts. The CDR3 covers 15 residues. V dropped 0 bases and J dropped 7 bases, with 14 bases sitting between them. Germline values: CDR1 SGDLS, CDR2 YYNGEE. It was with a sample-barcoded 5' primer and a J-beta primer mix that a second PCR of roughly 7 to 12 cycles was run. TCRdb used MiXCR to reprocess the 5' RACE reads, holding one entry per CDR3 protein. The sample has under 2,000,000 distinct CDR3 sequences; around 48% are singletons. Sample: blood. The sequence was obtained from a woman aged 40 to 50 in good health. The V and J genes are TRBV9 and TRBJ2-1, with D tentatively TRBD1 (6 bases). The CDR3 sequence is CASSVGSDRLNEQFF. The DNA for the CDR3 is TGTGCCAGCAGCGTAGGAAGTGACAGGTTGAATGAGCAGTTCTTC.